Shown below are 21 T cell receptor beta chains from a single sample sequenced in a study of blood T cells in healthy people across ages. For the second PCR, which ran for about 7 to 12 cycles, a sample-barcoded 5' primer and a J-beta primer mix were used. Each CDR3 protein gets one entry after TCRdb re-called the 5' RACE reads with MiXCR. The sample lists approximately 600,000 distinct CDR3 sequences; 45% to 65% were seen once. The specimen sequenced was blood. All receptors derive from a man aged 55 to 70 in good health.

This chain joins TRBV20-1 and TRBJ2-1; 7 bases map to TRBD1. J lost 7 bases, V lost 3 bases, and 9 bases had no gene match. From germline, CDR1 is DFQATT and CDR2 SNEGSKA (reference sequence). The CDR3 covers 14 residues. This CDR3 reads CSASRQGVGNEQFF. The CDR3 DNA is TGCAGTGCTAGCCGACAGGGTGTTGGGAATGAGCAGTTCTTC.

The chain joins TRBV18 to TRBJ1-1, with 7 bases that match TRBD1. CDR1 and CDR2 (germline): KGHSH, LQKENI. Unmatched junction bases numbered 3, after V lost 5 bases and J lost 0 bases. The CDR3 spans 14 residues. CDR3 nucleotide sequence: TGTGCCAGCTCAGCGGGACAGATGAACACTGAAGCTTTCTTT. Translated: CASSAGQMNTEAFF. The variable domain in full, completed from reference TRBV18 and TRBJ1-1, reads NAGVMQNPRHLVRRRGQEARLRCSPMKGHSHVYWYRQLPEEGLKFMVYLQKENIIDESGMPKERFSAEFPKEGPSILRIQQVVRGDSAAYFCASSAGQMNTEAFFGQGTRLTVV.

The chain joins TRBV5-1 to TRBJ1-2; D is perhaps TRBD1 (6 bases). V was trimmed by 4 bases and J by 6 bases, leaving 19 bases between them. CDR1 and CDR2 (germline): SGHRS, YFSETQ. The CDR3 loop spans 15 amino acids. The CDR3 loop is CASSPEGDNRHGYTF. The CDR3 coding sequence is TGCGCCAGCAGCCCTGAAGGGGACAACCGACATGGCTACACCTTC.

This clonotype was detected once. The J gene is TRBJ2-5, the V gene TRBV5-4; 10 nucleotides align to TRBD2. V lost 3 bases to trimming and J lost 4 bases; unmatched junction nucleotides: 9. The CDR3 spans 16 residues. Germline CDR1 SGHNT, CDR2 YYREEE (reference sequence). Written as DNA, the CDR3 is TGTGCCAGCAGCTCCTCCCCTAGCGGGGGAGGAGAGACCCAGTACTTC. Encoded protein: CASSSSPSGGGETQYF.

The V and J genes are TRBV29-1 and TRBJ2-7; D might be TRBD1 (6 bases). Between the trimmed V and J ends, which lost 4 bases and 5 bases, there was a span of 18 bases. Germline CDR1 and CDR2: SQVTM and ANQGSEA. The CDR3 is 14 amino acids. CDR3 DNA: TGCAGCGTTGCTCGTCCAGGGGTTCCGGACGAGCAGTACTTC. Translating gives CSVARPGVPDEQYF.

The rearrangement uses TRBV2 and TRBJ1-2; D uncertain. The germline V gene has CDR1 SNHLY and CDR2 FYNNEI. V dropped 4 bases and J dropped 7 bases, with 13 bases sitting between them. The CDR3 has 13 residues. The CDR3: CASSGELSLGYTF. CDR3 in DNA: TGTGCCAGCAGTGGGGAGCTGAGCCTTGGCTACACCTTC.

V and J are TRBV29-1 and TRBJ1-2; 7 bases line up with TRBD1. The V and J ends lost 6 bases and 2 bases, in that order; junction bases with no gene match: 3. CDR1 is SQVTM, CDR2 ANQGSEA, per germline. The CDR3 runs to 12 residues. CDR3 protein: CSVGTDNYGYTF. CDR3 DNA sequence: TGCAGCGTCGGGACAGACAACTATGGCTACACCTTC.

This clonotype showed up just a few times. The chain employs TRBV3-1 and TRBJ2-6, with no clear D. Per the germline V gene, CDR1 is LGHDT and CDR2 is YNNKEL (reference sequence). Trimming cost V 4 bases and J 3 bases, with 13 bases left between them. The CDR3 sequence is 16 residues long. CDR3 region: CASSPGFPIGANVLTF. CDR3 bases: TGTGCCAGCAGCCCGGGCTTTCCCATTGGGGCCAACGTCCTGACTTTC.

This chain connects TRBV4-2 to TRBJ2-1; D is perhaps TRBD1 or TRBD2 (5 bases each). The CDR3 covers 17 residues. Trimming removed 3 bases at V and 5 bases at J, with 20 bases between. Germline assignment: CDR1 LGHNA and CDR2 YNFKEQ. The CDR3 DNA reads TGTGCCAGCAGCCAGGACCTCAATGGGGACCCAGACAATGAGCAGTTCTTC. It encodes CASSQDLNGDPDNEQFF.

The DNA of the CDR3 is TGCGCCAGCAGCTCAACTCTAGCGGGGGGGGCCAAAAACATTCAGTACTTC. It specifies CASSSTLAGGAKNIQYF. V and J are TRBV5-1 and TRBJ2-4; TRBD2 matches at 12 bases. V lost 3 bases and J lost 1; bases outside the gene matches: 5. CDR3 size: 17 residues. CDR1 is SGHRS, CDR2 YFSETQ, per germline.

The gene calls are TRBV25-1 and TRBJ2-1, with TRBD2 identical over 8 bases. After removal of 6 bases from V and 6 bases from J, the junction contained 10 bases not matched to a gene. There are 15 residues in the CDR3. The germline CDR1 and CDR2 sequences are MGHDK and SYGVNS. The CDR3 coding sequence is TGTGCCAGCAGGCCTCTTCGCGGGGGGTTCAATGAGCAGTTCTTC. Translated, it gives CASRPLRGGFNEQFF.

V usage is TRBV6-5 and J usage is TRBJ2-7; D assignment may be TRBD1 or TRBD2 (6 bases each). Germline V gives CDR1 MNHEY, CDR2 SVGAGI. CDR3 length equals 13 residues. The V end was cut by 6 bases, the J end by 4 bases, with 13 bases between. The CDR3 nucleotides read TGTGCCAGCAGGCCGAGGGGGGATTACGAGCAGTACTTC. Translated, it gives CASRPRGDYEQYF.

The chain couples TRBV20-1 to TRBJ2-3, with TRBD2 as a possible D gene (6 bases). CDR1 and CDR2 (germline): DFQATT, SNEGSKA (reference sequence). V lost 5 bases, J lost 6 bases, and 21 bases lay in between. The CDR3 has 15 amino acids. The CDR3 nucleotides read TGCAGTGCTCGAGGACTTGGAGGGAGGAGTGATACGCAGTATTTT. This codes for CSARGLGGRSDTQYF.

The chain is built from TRBV19 and TRBJ1-2; a weak D match, TRBD1 (6 bases). V was shortened by 7 bases and J by 1 base, with 7 bases between the two germline ends. The CDR3 spans 12 residues. Germline V gene lookup returns CDR1 LNHDA and CDR2 SQIVND (reference sequence). CDR3 region: CASTGDNYGYTF. As DNA, the CDR3 is TGTGCCAGTACAGGGGATAACTATGGCTACACCTTC.

This clonotype was observed a few times. This chain uses TRBV9 with TRBJ2-5; TRBD2 agrees at 8 bases. Germline V CDR1 and CDR2: SGDLS, YYNGEE. The J segment lost 1 base and the V segment lost 3 bases, leaving 5 bases of the junction unmatched. CDR3 length: 15 residues. The CDR3, as DNA: TGTGCCAGCAGCGCATCAGCGGGGGTCCAAGAGACCCAGTACTTC. Protein sequence: CASSASAGVQETQYF.

V is TRBV5-1 and J is TRBJ1-1; TRBD1 matches at 7 bases. After removal of 6 bases from V and 4 bases from J, the junction contained 12 bases not matched to a gene. Germline CDR1 reads SGHRS; CDR2 reads YFSETQ. The length of the CDR3 is 15 residues. CDR3 sequence (DNA): TGCGCCAGCAAGCTTGAGGGGGCCGGTTTCACTGAAGCTTTCTTT. This gives the protein CASKLEGAGFTEAFF.

This clonotype turned up a few times. This chain connects TRBV7-2 to TRBJ2-5; D gene unclear. Trimming pared 2 bases from V and 4 bases from J, leaving 14 bases between. This CDR3 contains 15 residues. Germline V gene lookup returns CDR1 SGHTA and CDR2 FQGNSA. CDR3 in DNA: TGTGCCAGCAGCTTATACCAAGTAGCCCGAGAGACCCAGTACTTC. It encodes CASSLYQVARETQYF. The whole variable domain, filled in from reference TRBV7-2 and TRBJ2-5, reads GAGVSQSPSNKVTEKGKDVELRCDPISGHTALYWYRQSLGQGLEFLIYFQGNSAPDKSGLPSDRFSAERTGGSVSTLTIQRTQQEDSAVYLCASSLYQVARETQYFGPGTRLLVL.

Remarks on this clonotype: At one boundary the junction diverges from the germline segment, which might be a read error. The V gene is TRBV4-2, the J gene TRBJ1-6, with 9 nucleotides matching TRBD1. The CDR3 is made up of 16 amino acids. Germline-derived CDR1 and CDR2 are LGHNA and YNFKEQ. The CDR3 DNA reads as TGTGCCAGCGGCCAAGCACAGGGGGCCAATAATTCACCCCTCCACTTT. This gives the protein CASGQAQGANNSPLHF.

The rearrangement links TRBV7-8 to TRBJ2-5, with D uncertain. V dropped 3 bases and J dropped 1 base, with 9 bases sitting between them. The CDR3 extends over 14 amino acids. Germline-derived CDR1 and CDR2 are SGHVS and FQNEAQ. The CDR3 is CASSFRLTQETQYF. The DNA of the CDR3 is TGTGCCAGCAGCTTCAGACTCACCCAAGAGACCCAGTACTTC. The variable domain in full, with the rest retrieved from reference TRBV7-8 and TRBJ2-5, is GAGVSQSPRYKVAKRGQDVALRCDPISGHVSLFWYQQALGQGPEFLTYFQNEAQLDKSGLPSDRFFAERPEGSVSTLKIQRTQQEDSAVYLCASSFRLTQETQYFGPGTRLLVL.

This sequence joins TRBV9 and TRBJ2-1; 9 nucleotides align to TRBD2. The trim removed 3 bases at V and 4 bases at J, leaving 8 bases unmatched. Germline assignment: CDR1 SGDLS and CDR2 YYNGEE. The CDR3 runs 16 residues. In DNA form, the CDR3 reads TGTGCCAGCAGCGCATTAGCGGGGGCCCTATACAATGAGCAGTTCTTC. It translates to CASSALAGALYNEQFF.

The chain couples TRBV3-1 to TRBJ2-5; D ambiguous. Germline V gene data show CDR1 as LGHDT and CDR2 as YNNKEL (reference sequence). CDR3 length: 15 amino acids. Deletions cut 1 base from V and 4 bases from J, with 13 bases between. The CDR3 spells CASSQALGMTETQYF. The CDR3, as DNA: TGTGCCAGCAGCCAAGCTCTGGGAATGACAGAGACCCAGTACTTC.